The sequence of this T cell receptor (beta chain) was determined in a study of blood T cells in healthy people across ages. Study-level findings and limits: It was held that diversity estimates obtained from one million T cells represented underestimates.

They isolated at least 6 million PBMCs from each sample. For the second PCR, which ran for roughly 7 to 11 cycles, a sample-barcoded 5' primer and a J-beta primer mix were used. Each CDR3 protein is one row after TCRdb ran MiXCR on the 5' RACE reads. The data show 700,000 to 850,000 distinct CDR3 sequences, about 34% seen once. This CDR3 comprises 11 residues. Germline values: CDR1 SGHTA, CDR2 FQGNSA. The germline V and J ends were trimmed by 3 bases and 8 bases, with 8 bases remaining between them. Regarding this clonotype: Its antigen is currently unknown.

The receptor's source is a man between 18 and 29 years old in good health. The specimen was blood. The rearrangement joins TRBV7-2 to TRBJ2-7; the D gene is possibly TRBD1 (5 bases). The CDR3 region has the DNA TGTGCCAGCAGCTTCCAGGGCCAGCAGTACTTC. Translated, it gives CASSFQGQQYF.